This entry describes one TCR beta chain. What it recognizes is unknown. The source of the sample is a study of shared clonotypes between healthy human individuals. Study-level points and caveats: Naive subsets tended to show greater estimated richness than memory subsets. Between a few donors, naive CD4 clonotypes were shared at a level of roughly 5.5%.

Naive CD8 isolation took CD45RO-negative cells positively selected for CCR7 and excluded terminally differentiated effector memory CD45RA+ cells. Germline-derived CDR1 and CDR2 are MGHRA and YSYEKL. The CDR3 consists of 16 residues. V lost 3 bases, J lost 5 bases, and 20 bases lay in between. Per the authors' pipeline: From ImmunoSEQ came sequences covering only the junction and carrying no quality scores, so filtering differed. Clones were read by immunoSEQ multiplex PCR, and TCRdb kept only the in-frame ones, dropping some. That table gives V, J and clone size, and the DNA gave D and trimming. The sample has approximately 2,000,000 clones, 93% seen once.

The receptor's source is a man aged 18-30 years in good health. Some clones in this sample may be carry-over from other donors' samples. Sequencing used naive CD8+ T cells from PBMCs. The V gene is TRBV4-1, the J gene TRBJ2-7, with D possibly TRBD2 on 6 matching bases. In DNA, the CDR3 is TGCGCCAGCAGCCAGGGGACCGGGACTGCCATCCACGAGCAGTACTTC. This translates into CASSQGTGTAIHEQYF.